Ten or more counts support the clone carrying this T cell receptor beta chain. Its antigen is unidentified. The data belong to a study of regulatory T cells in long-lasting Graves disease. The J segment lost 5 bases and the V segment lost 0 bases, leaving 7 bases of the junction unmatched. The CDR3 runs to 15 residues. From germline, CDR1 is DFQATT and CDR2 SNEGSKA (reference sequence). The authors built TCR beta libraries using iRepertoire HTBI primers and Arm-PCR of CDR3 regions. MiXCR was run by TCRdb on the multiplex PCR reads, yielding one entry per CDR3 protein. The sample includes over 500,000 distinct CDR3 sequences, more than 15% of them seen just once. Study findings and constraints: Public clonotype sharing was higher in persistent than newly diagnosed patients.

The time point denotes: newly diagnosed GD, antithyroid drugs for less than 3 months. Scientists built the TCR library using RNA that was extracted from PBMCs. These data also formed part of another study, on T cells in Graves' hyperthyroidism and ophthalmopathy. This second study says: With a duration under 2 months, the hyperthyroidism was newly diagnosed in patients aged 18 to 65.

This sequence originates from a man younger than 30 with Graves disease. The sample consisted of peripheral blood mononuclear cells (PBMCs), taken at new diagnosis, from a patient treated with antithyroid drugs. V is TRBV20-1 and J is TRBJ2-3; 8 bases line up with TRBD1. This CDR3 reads CSAREETGAGDTQYF. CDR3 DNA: TGCAGTGCTAGAGAGGAGACAGGGGCGGGAGATACGCAGTATTTT.